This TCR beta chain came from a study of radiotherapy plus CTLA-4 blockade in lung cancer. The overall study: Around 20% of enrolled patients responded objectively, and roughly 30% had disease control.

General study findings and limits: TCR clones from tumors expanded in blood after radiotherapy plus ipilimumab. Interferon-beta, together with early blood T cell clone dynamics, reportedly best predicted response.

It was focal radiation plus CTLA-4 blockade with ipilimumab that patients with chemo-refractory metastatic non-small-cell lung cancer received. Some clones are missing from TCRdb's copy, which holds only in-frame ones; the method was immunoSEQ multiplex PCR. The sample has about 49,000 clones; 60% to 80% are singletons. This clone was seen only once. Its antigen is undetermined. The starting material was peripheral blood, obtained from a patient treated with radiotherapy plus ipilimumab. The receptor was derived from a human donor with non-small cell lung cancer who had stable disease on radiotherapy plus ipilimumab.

The CDR3 loop is CASSLDLGPNTGELFF. CDR3 DNA sequence: TGTGCCAGCAGCTTAGATCTGGGCCCGAACACCGGGGAGCTGTTTTTT. This chain connects TRBV11-3 to TRBJ2-2, with D unresolved. The V gene's germline CDR1 is SGHNT and CDR2 YENEEA. This CDR3 comprises 16 residues. Trimming shortened V by 0 bases and J by 0 bases, and 8 bases separated the two germline ends.